This T cell receptor (beta chain) was sequenced in a study of post-analysis software for immune sequencing data. Across the whole study: Relapsing-remitting, secondary progressive and progressive-relapsing forms made up the multiple sclerosis disease courses. Broader study findings: In multiple sclerosis, normalized Chao1 diversity was significantly below that of controls. Among a few TRBV segments more frequent in patients than controls were TRBV5-6, TRBV5-1 and TRBV20-1. Same-batch preparations were strongly co-clustered by F measure.

This clonotype came up once. Its antigen is currently unknown. Germline V gene lookup returns CDR1 SNHLY and CDR2 FYNNEI. V was clipped by 8 bases and J by 10 bases; unmatched bases: 4. The CDR3 length is 11 residues. The library was made from cDNA and included unique molecular identifiers. There were 1 to 10 million T cells, and 510,000 or so cDNA molecules came from them. TCRdb fed the PCR reads into MiXCR, producing one record per CDR3 protein. The sample has 350,000 to 500,000 distinct CDR3 sequences; approximately 38% are singletons. V usage is TRBV2 and J usage is TRBJ2-1, with 8 positions matching TRBD2. Input material: blood. This sequence was found in a girl aged 2 to 9 with multiple sclerosis. For the CDR3, the DNA is TGTGCCAGCCTAAGACTAGCGGAGCAGTTCTTC. Translation: CASLRLAEQFF.